Below are 14 T cell receptor beta chains sequenced from a single sample in a study of cytomegalovirus exposure and HLA in healthy donors. A multiplex PCR was run with 60 Vbeta primers and 13 Jbeta primers. Assay used: immunoSEQ multiplex PCR; TCRdb lists only in-frame clones, some missing. The sample yields about 97,000 clones, 81% seen once. The sample taken for sequencing was PBMCs. The receptors come from a man aged 35 to 55 in good health and CMV-seropositive.

J is TRBJ1-1 and V is TRBV14; 7 bases are shared with TRBD1. Germline loops: CDR1 SGHDN, CDR2 FVKESK. Trimming removed 4 bases from V and 1 base from J; junction bases left unmatched: 3. CDR3 length equals 14 residues. DNA for the CDR3: TGTGCCAGCAGCCTGACAGGGCGGAACACTGAAGCTTTCTTT. The encoded protein is CASSLTGRNTEAFF.

Points on this clone: Sequence at one end of the junction differs from germline and may be a read error. The chain links TRBV7-9 to TRBJ1-1; possible D gene TRBD1, 5 bases. The CDR3 spans 14 residues. Germline CDR1 and CDR2: SEHNR and FQNEAQ (reference sequence). The CDR3 nucleotides are TGTTCCAGCAGCCTGAGCCTAAGGGGCACTGAAGCTTTCTTT. This sequence encodes CSSSLSLRGTEAFF.

The chain couples TRBV7-9 to TRBJ1-2; D might be TRBD1 (6 bases). The CDR3 is 15 amino acids. Germline-derived CDR1 and CDR2 are SEHNR and FQNEAQ (reference sequence). Trimming pared 2 bases from V and 4 bases from J, leaving 14 bases between. CDR3 in DNA: TGTGCCAGCAGCTTACCTTTGAGGGACATCTATGGCTACACCTTC. Protein: CASSLPLRDIYGYTF.

The chain is built from TRBV2 and TRBJ2-1; the match to TRBD1 covers 7 bases. V shed 4 bases, J shed 8 bases, and the junction held 8 bases outside the gene matches. The CDR3 sequence is 14 residues long. Germline CDR1 reads SNHLY; CDR2 reads FYNNEI. CDR3 protein: CASSGQGFGDEQFF. As DNA, the CDR3 is TGTGCCAGCAGTGGACAGGGATTTGGGGATGAGCAGTTCTTC.

This clone was detected only a few times. This chain joins TRBV9 and TRBJ2-1; 11 bases fit TRBD2. CDR1 is SGDLS and CDR2 is YYNGEE in the germline V gene. Trimming took 0 bases from V and 4 from J; bases not matched to a gene: 3. The CDR3 has 16 residues. The CDR3 DNA is TGTGCCAGCAGCGTAGTAGCGGGGGGGTTTTACAATGAGCAGTTCTTC. Encoded protein: CASSVVAGGFYNEQFF.

The CDR3 DNA follows: TGTGCCAGCAGCGTAGGGACTAGCGGAAATGAGCAGTTCTTC. This encodes CASSVGTSGNEQFF. The gene calls are TRBV9 and TRBJ2-1; 10 nucleotides agree with TRBD2. Germline V gene sequence: CDR1 SGDLS, CDR2 YYNGEE. The length of the CDR3 is 14 residues. V was pared by 0 bases and J by 7 bases, with 1 base of the junction left unmatched.

The chain carries TRBV5-1 and TRBJ2-3; the D is unclear. V was clipped by 0 bases and J by 3 bases, with 14 bases between them. Germline lookup yields CDR1 SGHRS and CDR2 YFSETQ. The CDR3 spans 16 residues. CDR3 nucleotide sequence: TGCGCCAGCAGCTTGGAATCCCAGGTACCAACAGATACGCAGTATTTT. Its protein is CASSLESQVPTDTQYF.

This chain uses TRBV6-5 with TRBJ2-2; 9 bases line up with TRBD2. Trimming cost V 5 bases and J 5 bases; bases outside gene matches: 6. CDR3 length equals 15 residues. The germline CDR1 and CDR2 sequences are MNHEY and SVGAGI. The CDR3 region has the DNA TGTGCCAGCAGTCAGCGGGGGGCGGGGACCGGGGAGCTGTTTTTT. Translating it yields CASSQRGAGTGELFF.

This clone was observed a single time. V is TRBV21-1 and J is TRBJ1-5; TRBD1, the D gene given by the table, was not confirmed from the DNA. TRBV21-1 is given as a pseudogene. The CDR3 covers 14 residues. CDR3 bases: TGTGCCACCGAGACAGGGGGTAGCAATCAGCCCCAGCATTTT. Protein sequence: CATETGGSNQPQHF.

The chain links TRBV10-3 to TRBJ2-1; tentative D call: TRBD1 (6 bases). CDR1 is ENHRY, CDR2 SYGVKD, per germline. The CDR3 totals 15 residues. V lost 6 bases, J lost 8 bases, and 20 bases lay in between. The CDR3: CAIRDRDKQRDEQFF. In DNA, the CDR3 is TGTGCCATCAGGGACCGGGACAAACAGAGAGATGAGCAGTTCTTC.

The chain carries TRBV11-2 and TRBJ2-7; D is perhaps TRBD1 (6 bases). Trimming took 6 bases from V and 3 from J, leaving 18 bases between them. This CDR3 contains 15 residues. Germline V lookup: CDR1 SGHAT, CDR2 FQNNGV. CDR3 sequence: CASRGVRTEDYEQYF. In DNA form, the CDR3 reads TGTGCCAGCAGAGGCGTCCGGACAGAAGACTACGAGCAGTACTTC.

The CDR3 DNA reads TGTGCCAGCAGTGACCCGCCTGGAGAGTGGGGCGGGATCGAGCAGTACTTC. It is translated as CASSDPPGEWGGIEQYF. V usage is TRBV6-4 and J usage is TRBJ2-7, with a weak D call TRBD2 (6 bases). The CDR3 extends over 17 amino acids. The V end was cut by 2 bases, the J end by 6 bases, with 23 bases between. Germline V gene data show CDR1 as MRHNA and CDR2 as SNTAGT.

The rearrangement uses TRBV7-9 and TRBJ1-2, with TRBD1 as a possible D gene (5 bases). The germline V and J ends were trimmed by 6 bases and 2 bases, with 10 bases remaining between them. Germline-derived CDR1 and CDR2 are SEHNR and FQNEAQ (reference sequence). The CDR3 runs 13 residues. The CDR3: CASSKEGNYGYTF. CDR3 nucleotide sequence: TGTGCCAGCAGTAAGGAGGGGAACTATGGCTACACCTTC.

Concerning this clone: One end of the junction varies from germline; a read error may be responsible. The rearrangement joins TRBV10-3 to TRBJ2-7, with 12 nucleotides matching TRBD2. The CDR3 spans 12 residues. From germline, CDR1 is ENHRY and CDR2 SYGVKD. CDR3 residues: CAISGGTSGSLF. The CDR3 coding sequence is TGTGCCATCAGTGGGGGGACTAGCGGGTCGCTCTTC.